This T cell receptor (beta chain) was sequenced for a study of blood T cell repertoires in COVID-19 (dated by TCRdb to 2018 to 2021). As for the study more broadly: The collaborator samples originated in the United States, Italy and Spain and spanned the acute and convalescent phases of COVID-19. Subjects who had been exposed to COVID-19, were actively infected with it, or had recovered from it provided the deeply sampled blood TCRbeta repertoires that made up the dataset. HLA class I and class II types, where available, came from metadata supplied by the sample provider rather than from assay-based typing. The material from the prospective study consisted of cDNA or gDNA derived from T cells, B-cell-depleted T cells, or PBMCs. The repertoires were made available in a free public database intended to serve as a resource for research on the immune response to SARS-CoV-2. The samples were drawn from the first 160 participants of the ongoing ImmuneRACE study and from some 1,300 subjects provided by 6 global collaborators. The sample metadata nearly always contained a de-identified subject ID, COVID-19 status, age in years and sex.

The germline V gene encodes CDR1 SGDLS and CDR2 YYNGEE. Unmatched junction bases come to 6, with V trimmed by 3 bases and J by 2 bases. Measured from the cysteine to the phenylalanine, the CDR3 is 16 residues long. Of all the DNA, just the CDR3 is kept, 48 bases in frame from base 1. Participants in the prospective study were enrolled through a virtual design, were aged roughly 18 to 90 years, and lived in about 25 United States geographic areas. To assign participants to cohorts, the prospective study relied on clinical history that participants themselves reported in a screening survey and a study questionnaire. Recovered participants in ImmuneRACE Cohort 3 were defined as having two consecutive negative NP/OP PCR tests, clearance from a healthcare professional, or resolution of symptoms. In the prospective study, mobile phlebotomists collected whole blood, serum and a nasopharyngeal or oropharyngeal swab from each participant. Participants in the prospective study had the option to provide additional blood draws and questionnaires over an approximately 2-month period. Blood samples from the prospective study were shipped frozen or at room temperature prior to DNA extraction.

Summary of the overall study and its limitations: How much clinical and demographic metadata was included differed by source and by participant, and the metadata was provided uncurated.

TCRbeta CDR3 regions were amplified from genomic DNA by means of the immunoSEQ Assay, a bias-controlled multiplex PCR. The original methods were these. Nucleated cell counts per sample were estimated from amplification of reference gene primers within the assay. To quantify the absolute abundance of each unique TCRbeta CDR3 rearrangement, sequence reads were collapsed and filtered. For each sample, productive Simpson clonality was calculated by taking the square root of Simpson's diversity index across productive rearrangements. TCRdb mirrors the immuneACCESS table, restricted to in-frame sequences. Some clones are absent from its copies; in checked studies, under half trace to an unresolved V gene, and the reason for the others is unknown. The V and J calls and clone size are taken from that table; D and trimming were inferred from the DNA. Present in this sample are approximately 270,000 clones, approximately 85% of which were seen just once. The ten largest clones take up 1.5% to 2% of the sample.

Of note for this clone: Its antigen remains unidentified. No much larger clone exists at a distance of one base, and base qualities are not known.

Sequencing was performed on PBMCs or T cells enriched from blood (not recorded which). The chain couples TRBV9 to TRBJ2-2; 8 junctional bases match TRBD1. The clonotype originates from a woman between 45 and 60 years old who had recovered from COVID-19. The CDR3 has the sequence CASSARDRLNTGELFF. The DNA sequence reads TGTGCCAGCAGCGCTCGGGACAGGCTCAACACCGGGGAGCTGTTTTTT.